A single sample is the source of the 6 T cell receptor beta chains below, sequenced in a study of early T cells in non-severe SARS-CoV-2 infection. TCRdb processed the 5' RACE reads anew with MiXCR; each CDR3 protein has one entry. The table has about 21,000 distinct CDR3 sequences, 5.7% seen once; the top ten hold approximately 14%. Sequencing used whole blood, obtained at baseline. These receptors came from an adult who was a healthcare worker with PCR-confirmed SARS-CoV-2 infection or an uninfected control (not recorded which).

The chain combines TRBV20-1 with TRBJ2-6, with D unclear. Germline V gives CDR1 DFQATT, CDR2 SNEGSKA (reference sequence). The CDR3 covers 14 residues. V lost 1 base, J lost 3 bases, and 7 bases lay in between. CDR3 DNA sequence: TGCAGTGCTAGAGTGGCTGGTGGGGCCAACGTCCTGACTTTC. As protein: CSARVAGGANVLTF.

The chain is built from TRBV11-3 and TRBJ2-2, with 11 bases aligning to TRBD2. Germline CDR1 and CDR2: SGHNT and YENEEA. The CDR3 has 17 amino acids. V shed 6 bases and J 0 bases; nucleotides not matched to a gene: 6. CDR3 amino acids: CASRNSLAGANTGELFF. As DNA, the CDR3 is TGTGCCAGCAGAAATTCACTAGCGGGGGCGAACACCGGGGAGCTGTTTTTT.

In this sample, this clonotype turned up a few times. The J gene is TRBJ1-5, the V gene TRBV12-3 or TRBV12-4, with D maybe TRBD1 (5 bases). The CDR3 is made up of 15 amino acids. The V end was cut by 2 bases, the J end by 1 base, with 9 bases between. The DNA for the CDR3 is TGTGCCAGCAGTTTATACGGGGGGAGCAATCAGCCCCAGCATTTT. The encoded protein is CASSLYGGSNQPQHF.

This clonotype came up many times. The genes are TRBV29-1 and TRBJ2-3; D is perhaps TRBD1 (6 bases). Germline CDR1 SQVTM, CDR2 ANQGSEA. The CDR3 sequence is 14 residues long. Trimming took off 4 bases at V and 0 bases at J, with 11 bases between the two ends. CDR3 region: CSVGTGLSTDTQYF. In nucleotides, the CDR3 is TGCAGCGTTGGTACAGGGCTCAGCACAGATACGCAGTATTTT.

CDR3 sequence reads: CASSLARARMNTGELFF. The CDR3 nucleotides read TGCGCCAGCAGCTTGGCTAGGGCAAGGATGAACACCGGGGAGCTGTTTTTT. This chain uses TRBV5-1 with TRBJ2-2; D is ambiguous. Germline V gene data show CDR1 as SGHRS and CDR2 as YFSETQ. V was shortened by 0 bases and J by 1 base, with 13 bases between the two germline ends. The CDR3 has 17 amino acids.

This clonotype was observed many times. The genes are TRBV29-1 and TRBJ2-5; D is ambiguous. From germline, CDR1 is SQVTM and CDR2 ANQGSEA. This CDR3 is 9 amino acids long. V was trimmed by 3 bases and J by 5 bases, leaving 1 base between them. In nucleotides, the CDR3 is TGCAGCGTTGATGAGACCCAGTACTTC. Translated, it gives CSVDETQYF.